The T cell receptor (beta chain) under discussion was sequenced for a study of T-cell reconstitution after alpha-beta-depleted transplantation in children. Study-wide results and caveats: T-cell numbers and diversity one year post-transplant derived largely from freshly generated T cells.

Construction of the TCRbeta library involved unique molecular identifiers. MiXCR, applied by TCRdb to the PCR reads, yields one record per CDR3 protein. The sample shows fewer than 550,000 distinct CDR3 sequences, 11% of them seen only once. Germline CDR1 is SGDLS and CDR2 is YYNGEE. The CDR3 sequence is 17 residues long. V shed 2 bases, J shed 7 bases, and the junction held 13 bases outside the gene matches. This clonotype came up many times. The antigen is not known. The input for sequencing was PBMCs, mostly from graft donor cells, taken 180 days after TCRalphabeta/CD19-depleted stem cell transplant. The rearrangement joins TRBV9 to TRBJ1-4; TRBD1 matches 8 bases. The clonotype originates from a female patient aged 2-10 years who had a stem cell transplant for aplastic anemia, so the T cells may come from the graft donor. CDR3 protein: CASSVDRGTNFGEKLFF. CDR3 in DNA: TGTGCCAGCAGCGTCGACAGGGGAACGAATTTCGGTGAAAAACTGTTTTTT. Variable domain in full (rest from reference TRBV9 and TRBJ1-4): DSGVTQTPKHLITATGQRVTLRCSPRSGDLSVYWYQQSLDQGLQFLIQYYNGEERAKGNILERFSAQQFPDLHSELNLSSLELGDSALYFCASSVDRGTNFGEKLFFGSGTQLSVL.